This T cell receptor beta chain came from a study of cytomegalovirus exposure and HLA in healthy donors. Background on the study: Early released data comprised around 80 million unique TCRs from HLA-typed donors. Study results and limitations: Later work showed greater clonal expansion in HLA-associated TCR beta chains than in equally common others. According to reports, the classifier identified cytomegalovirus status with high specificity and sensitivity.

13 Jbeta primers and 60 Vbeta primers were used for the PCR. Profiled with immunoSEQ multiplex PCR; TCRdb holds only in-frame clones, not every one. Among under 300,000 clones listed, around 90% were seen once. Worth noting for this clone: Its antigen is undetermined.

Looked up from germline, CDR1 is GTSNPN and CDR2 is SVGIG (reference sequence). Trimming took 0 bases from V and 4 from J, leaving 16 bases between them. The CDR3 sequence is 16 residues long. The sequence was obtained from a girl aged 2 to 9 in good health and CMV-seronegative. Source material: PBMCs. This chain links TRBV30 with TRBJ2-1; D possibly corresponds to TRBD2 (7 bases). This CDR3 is CAWSVAWGGRYNEQFF. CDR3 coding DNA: TGTGCCTGGAGTGTTGCTTGGGGGGGCCGGTACAATGAGCAGTTCTTC.